The sequence of this T cell receptor (beta chain) was determined in a study of T cells in Graves' hyperthyroidism and ophthalmopathy. Hyperthyroidism of Graves' type that showed no ophthalmopathy progression within 18 months was stable. Recently diagnosed hyperthyroidism of less than 2 months' duration affected patients aged 18 to 65. Those patients with uncontrolled infection, other autoimmune disease, pregnancy or lactation were excluded. TCR beta CDR3 regions were amplified from RNA transcripts. With the HTBI primer set, the TCR CDR3 went through a first round of RT-PCR. TCRdb re-called the multiplex PCR reads with MiXCR, one entry per CDR3 protein. The table has approximately 480,000 distinct CDR3 sequences, less than 25% seen once. The CDR3 has 13 amino acids. V gave up 8 bases and J gave up 2 bases, with 11 bases separating them. Germline V CDR1 and CDR2: KGHDR, SFDVKD. This clonotype was seen repeatedly, ten times or more.

This TCR derives from a man aged 18-30 years with Graves' hyperthyroidism. The sample comprised blood. The chain links TRBV24-1 to TRBJ2-5; maybe TRBD2 (6 bases). The CDR3 spells CATMEGSQETQYF. The DNA of the CDR3 is TGTGCCACCATGGAGGGGAGTCAAGAGACCCAGTACTTC.